The text below deals with one T cell receptor beta chain. The method was immunoSEQ multiplex PCR; TCRdb's version includes in-frame clones alone and lacks a portion of them. In the table there are 34,000 or so clones, over 75% of which are singletons. The data derive from a study of regulatory and conventional T cells in RAG deficiency. The CDR3 spans 16 residues. Trimming pared 3 bases from V and 5 bases from J, leaving 19 bases between. Germline V gene lookup returns CDR1 PRHDT and CDR2 FYEKMQ (reference sequence). The same data also went into a second study, on regulatory T cells. That paper states: Amplification used 52 TRBV primers and 13 TRBJ primers.

The source is a human donor in good health. The sample consisted of CD8+ T cells sorted from blood. The chain joins TRBV13 to TRBJ1-2; D is ambiguous. DNA for the CDR3: TGTGCCAGCAGCTTTTACGACTATACCGGCCTTTATGGCTACACCTTC. Its protein is CASSFYDYTGLYGYTF.